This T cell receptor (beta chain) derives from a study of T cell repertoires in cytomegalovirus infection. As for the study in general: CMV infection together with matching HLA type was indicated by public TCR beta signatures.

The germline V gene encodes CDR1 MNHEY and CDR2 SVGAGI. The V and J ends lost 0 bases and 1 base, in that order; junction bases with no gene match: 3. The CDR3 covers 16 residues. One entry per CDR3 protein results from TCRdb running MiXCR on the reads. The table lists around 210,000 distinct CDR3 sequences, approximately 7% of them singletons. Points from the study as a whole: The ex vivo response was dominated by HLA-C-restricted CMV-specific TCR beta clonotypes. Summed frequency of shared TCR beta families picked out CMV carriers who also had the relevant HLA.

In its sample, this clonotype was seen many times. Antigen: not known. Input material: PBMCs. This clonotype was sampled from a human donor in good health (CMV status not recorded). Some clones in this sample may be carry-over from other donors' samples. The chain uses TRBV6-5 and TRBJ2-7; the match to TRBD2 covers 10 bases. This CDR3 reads CASSYSLAGVSYEQYF. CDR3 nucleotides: TGTGCCAGCAGTTACTCTCTAGCGGGGGTTTCCTACGAGCAGTACTTC.